The 26 T cell receptor beta chains in this list originate from one sample, sequenced in a study of cytomegalovirus exposure and HLA in healthy donors. Primers: 60 Vbeta forward and 13 Jbeta reverse. Some clones are missing from TCRdb's copy, which holds only in-frame ones; the method was immunoSEQ multiplex PCR. The sample holds roughly 150,000 clones, over 60% seen once. Sequenced material: PBMCs. The source is a woman in her thirties in good health and CMV-seropositive.

This chain links TRBV7-9 with TRBJ1-2; D unclear. The germline V gene has CDR1 SEHNR and CDR2 FQNEAQ (reference sequence). This CDR3 contains 12 residues. V was clipped by 7 bases and J by 5 bases, with 11 bases between them. The DNA for the CDR3 is TGTGCCAGCACGAAAGCCCCGTATGGCTACACCTTC. Translated: CASTKAPYGYTF. The variable domain in full, completed from reference TRBV7-9 and TRBJ1-2, reads DTGVSQNPRHKITKRGQNVTFRCDPISEHNRLYWYRQTLGQGPEFLTYFQNEAQLEKSRLLSDRFSAERPKGSFSTLEIQRTEQGDSAMYLCASTKAPYGYTFGSGTRLTVV.

This clone was seen a handful of times. The chain couples TRBV4-2 to TRBJ1-1; D is ambiguous. V gave up 1 base and J gave up 1 base, with 10 bases separating them. In germline, CDR1 is LGHNA, CDR2 YNFKEQ. The CDR3 has 15 amino acids. Here the CDR3 reads CASSQVARENTEAFF. CDR3 nucleotide sequence: TGTGCCAGCAGCCAAGTGGCGCGGGAGAACACTGAAGCTTTCTTT.

V usage is TRBV4-1 and J usage is TRBJ2-4; 11 bases fit TRBD2. The CDR3 runs 17 residues. Germline assignment: CDR1 MGHRA and CDR2 YSYEKL. Losses at the gene ends were 2 bases for V and 0 bases for J; bases not matched to a gene: 3. DNA of the CDR3: TGCGCCAGCAGCCAACCCACTAGCGGGGGAGCCAAAAACATTCAGTACTTC. Protein product: CASSQPTSGGAKNIQYF.

This sequence joins TRBV5-1 and TRBJ2-1, with 13 positions matching TRBD2. The CDR3 has 18 residues. Per germline, CDR1 SGHRS and CDR2 YFSETQ. Losses at the gene ends were 4 bases for V and 0 bases for J; bases not matched to a gene: 7. The CDR3 sequence is CASSRWTSGGNSYNEQFF. CDR3 coding DNA: TGCGCCAGCAGCCGCTGGACTAGCGGGGGAAACTCCTACAATGAGCAGTTCTTC.

This rearrangement joins TRBV6-5 to TRBJ2-5; 11 positions match TRBD2. V was pared by 0 bases and J by 1 base, with 1 base of the junction left unmatched. CDR3 length: 16 residues. Germline assignment: CDR1 MNHEY and CDR2 SVGAGI. CDR3 in DNA: TGTGCCAGCAGTTACTCACTAGCGGGAGTCCAAGAGACCCAGTACTTC. It translates to CASSYSLAGVQETQYF.

V usage is TRBV28 and J usage is TRBJ1-5, with 7 bases aligning to TRBD1. The V gene end was trimmed by 5 bases and the J gene end by 6 bases; junction bases not matched to a gene: 13. The germline V gene encodes CDR1 MDHEN and CDR2 SYDVKM. The CDR3 spans 16 residues. CDR3 in amino acids: CASSTPGTAEGQPQHF. CDR3 sequence (DNA): TGTGCCAGCAGTACTCCCGGGACAGCGGAGGGTCAGCCCCAGCATTTT.

This clone was observed a single time. An end of the junction differs from the germline gene, which may be a read error. V usage is TRBV4-1 and J usage is TRBJ1-5; TRBD1 aligns across 8 bases. The germline V gene has CDR1 MGHRA and CDR2 YSYEKL. This CDR3 has 13 amino acids. CDR3 nucleotides: TGCGCCAGCCAGGGGGCTAGCAATCAGCCCCGGCATTTT. Its translation: CASQGASNQPRHF.

This rearrangement joins TRBV6-6 to TRBJ1-2; tentative D call: TRBD1 (5 bases). The CDR3 is 14 residues long. Looked up from germline, CDR1 is MNHNY and CDR2 is SVGAGI (reference sequence). Trimming shortened V by 2 bases and J by 6 bases, and 13 bases separated the two germline ends. The CDR3 loop is CASSYPGGFDGYTF. The CDR3 DNA reads as TGTGCCAGCAGTTACCCGGGGGGTTTCGATGGCTACACCTTC.

V and J are TRBV2 and TRBJ1-2; 8 bases are shared with TRBD1. V shed 7 bases and J 2 bases; nucleotides not matched to a gene: 9. The CDR3 sequence is 15 residues long. The germline V gene encodes CDR1 SNHLY and CDR2 FYNNEI. The CDR3 nucleotides read TGTGCCAGCATTAGGGCAGGGGGCGCGAACTATGGCTACACCTTC. Protein product: CASIRAGGANYGYTF. Full variable domain (missing parts from reference TRBV2 and TRBJ1-2): EPEVTQTPSHQVTQMGQEVILRCVPISNHLYFYWYRQILGQKVEFLVSFYNNEISEKSEIFDDQFSVERPDGSNFTLKIRSTKLEDSAMYFCASIRAGGANYGYTFGSGTRLTVV.

This clone showed up just a few times. The rearrangement links TRBV5-8 to TRBJ1-1; no definite D call. V lost 4 bases to trimming and J lost 1 base, with 8 bases between them. This CDR3 contains 13 residues. Germline CDR1 is SGHTS and CDR2 is YDEGEE. Here the CDR3 DNA reads TGTGCCAGCAGCATCTCAGGGAACACTGAAGCTTTCTTT. Translated, it gives CASSISGNTEAFF.

The rearrangement uses TRBV4-1 and TRBJ1-1, with TRBD1 identical over 10 bases. Germline CDR1 is MGHRA and CDR2 is YSYEKL. CDR3 length equals 15 residues. V lost 3 bases, J lost 3 bases, and 4 bases stayed unmatched. The CDR3 spells CASSHKGTGDTEAFF. CDR3 nucleotides: TGCGCCAGCAGCCATAAGGGGACAGGGGACACTGAAGCTTTCTTT.

The chain recombines TRBV5-6 with TRBJ2-7; TRBD1 agrees at 12 bases. CDR1 is SGHDT, CDR2 YYEEEE, per germline. The V segment lost 3 bases and the J segment 3 bases; nucleotides outside the gene matches: 7. The CDR3 extends over 16 amino acids. In DNA form, the CDR3 reads TGTGCCAGCAGCTCCGGGACAGGGGGCAGAGTCTACGAGCAGTACTTC. Protein product: CASSSGTGGRVYEQYF.

This clone was seen more than once but under ten times. This chain joins TRBV12-5 and TRBJ1-1; tentative D call: TRBD1 (5 bases). Per the germline V gene, CDR1 is LGHNT and CDR2 is FRNRAP. The CDR3 is made up of 15 amino acids. The V and J ends lost 7 bases and 5 bases respectively, with 20 bases between them. Here the CDR3 reads CASVLYRPDGTEAFF. As DNA, the CDR3 is TGTGCTAGTGTCCTCTACAGGCCCGACGGGACTGAAGCTTTCTTT.

The chain uses TRBV2 and TRBJ2-5, with a weak D call TRBD2 (6 bases). The CDR3 contains 14 residues. Germline CDR1 SNHLY, CDR2 FYNNEI. Trimming removed 7 bases at V and 7 bases at J, with 19 bases between. CDR3 bases: TGTGCCAGCATTAACGGGGCTGCGCGGGGGACCCAGTACTTC. This translates into CASINGAARGTQYF.

This clone was recorded a few times. The rearrangement links TRBV9 to TRBJ2-5, with 8 bases fitting TRBD1. The ends lost 3 bases at V and 0 bases at J; junction bases unmatched: 4. The germline CDR1 and CDR2 sequences are SGDLS and YYNGEE. This CDR3 is 15 amino acids long. Here the CDR3 reads CASSAWTGYQETQYF. CDR3 nucleotide sequence: TGTGCCAGCAGCGCATGGACAGGGTACCAAGAGACCCAGTACTTC. Full variable domain (missing parts from reference TRBV9 and TRBJ2-5): DSGVTQTPKHLITATGQRVTLRCSPRSGDLSVYWYQQSLDQGLQFLIQYYNGEERAKGNILERFSAQQFPDLHSELNLSSLELGDSALYFCASSAWTGYQETQYFGPGTRLLVL.

This chain uses TRBV29-1 with TRBJ1-2, with D uncertain. V was cut by 4 bases and J by 0 bases, with 9 bases left in between. This CDR3 is built from 13 residues. Looked up from germline, CDR1 is SQVTM and CDR2 is ANQGSEA. CDR3 loop: CSVVGQPNYGYTF. The CDR3 DNA reads TGCAGCGTTGTTGGGCAACCTAACTATGGCTACACCTTC. Variable domain in full (rest from reference TRBV29-1 and TRBJ1-2): SAVISQKPSRDICQRGTSLTIQCQVDSQVTMMFWYRQQPGQSLTLIATANQGSEATYESGFVIDKFPISRPNLTFSTLTVSNMSPEDSSIYLCSVVGQPNYGYTFGSGTRLTVV.

The chain has TRBV2 and TRBJ1-4; D gene unclear. Trimming left V 6 bases short and J 8 bases short, with 7 bases between. The germline V gene has CDR1 SNHLY and CDR2 FYNNEI. CDR3 length equals 11 residues. This chain's CDR3 is CASSGEEKLFF. The CDR3 DNA reads as TGTGCCAGCAGCGGGGAGGAAAAACTGTTTTTT.

The rearrangement joins TRBV5-1 to TRBJ2-1; possibly TRBD1 for D (5 bases). Trimming left V 4 bases short and J 2 bases short, with 13 bases between. The CDR3 spans 15 residues. Looked up from germline, CDR1 is SGHRS and CDR2 is YFSETQ. The CDR3: CASSADSFAYNEQFF. CDR3 bases: TGCGCCAGCAGCGCAGACAGCTTCGCCTACAATGAGCAGTTCTTC.

The table lists this clone with a few counts. The J gene is TRBJ1-5, the V gene TRBV28; D is possibly TRBD1 (5 bases). The CDR3 totals 15 residues. Trimming removed 3 bases at V and 2 bases at J, with 11 bases between. Germline CDR1 is MDHEN and CDR2 is SYDVKM. The CDR3 is CASSLGGVGNQPQHF. CDR3 nucleotide sequence: TGTGCCAGCAGTTTGGGGGGGGTAGGCAATCAGCCCCAGCATTTT.

The V gene is TRBV7-9, the J gene TRBJ2-7; 8 nucleotides match TRBD1. The V segment lost 6 bases and the J segment 6 bases; nucleotides outside the gene matches: 4. CDR1 is SEHNR and CDR2 is FQNEAQ in the germline V gene (reference sequence). CDR3 size: 12 residues. The CDR3, as DNA: TGTGCCAGCAGATCAACAGGGGGCGAGCAGTACTTC. Translating gives CASRSTGGEQYF.

The gene calls are TRBV6-5 and TRBJ1-5, with 9 bases lining up with TRBD1. V was pared by 5 bases and J by 6 bases, with 8 bases of the junction left unmatched. This CDR3 is 15 amino acids long. From germline, CDR1 is MNHEY and CDR2 SVGAGI. The CDR3, as DNA: TGTGCCAGCAGTGCGGACAGGGGAAGAGGTCAGCCCCAGCATTTT. Protein product: CASSADRGRGQPQHF.

The chain employs TRBV19 and TRBJ1-2; D possibly corresponds to TRBD1 (6 bases). Germline assignment: CDR1 LNHDA and CDR2 SQIVND (reference sequence). The V end was cut by 3 bases, the J end by 4 bases, with 15 bases between. The CDR3 is made up of 15 amino acids. The CDR3 DNA reads as TGTGCCAGTAGTATTTCGCCAGGGGCAGTCTATGGCTACACCTTC. Its translation is CASSISPGAVYGYTF.

The chain combines TRBV5-1 with TRBJ1-6; tentatively, D is TRBD1 (5 bases). The germline CDR1 and CDR2 sequences are SGHRS and YFSETQ. The CDR3 contains 13 residues. V lost 2 bases and J 8 bases, leaving 8 bases between the germline ends. In DNA, the CDR3 is TGCGCCAGCAGCTTTACAGGAGATTCACCCCTCCACTTT. This codes for CASSFTGDSPLHF. The full variable domain, in which reference TRBV5-1 and TRBJ1-6 provide the parts outside the CDR3, is KAGVTQTPRYLIKTRGQQVTLSCSPISGHRSVSWYQQTPGQGLQFLFEYFSETQRNKGNFPGRFSGRQFSNSRSEMNVSTLELGDSALYLCASSFTGDSPLHFGNGTRLTVT.

This chain uses TRBV7-9 with TRBJ1-6, with TRBD1 matching over 7 bases. The CDR3 sequence is 17 residues long. Germline V lookup: CDR1 SEHNR, CDR2 FQNEAQ (reference sequence). J gave up 4 bases and V 3 bases, and 9 bases lay outside the gene matches. CDR3 nucleotide sequence: TGTGCCAGCAGCTTCTTGCCCCCGGGACAGTATAATTCACCCCTCCACTTT. Amino acid sequence: CASSFLPPGQYNSPLHF.

This CDR3 is CASSGVTEAFF. For the CDR3, the DNA is TGTGCCAGCAGTGGAGTCACTGAAGCTTTCTTT. The V call is TRBV25-1, the J call TRBJ1-1; D remains ambiguous. CDR3 length: 11 amino acids. V lost 4 bases and J lost 4, with 4 bases in between. In germline, CDR1 is MGHDK, CDR2 SYGVNS.

This chain joins TRBV13 and TRBJ2-4; the match to TRBD1 covers 8 bases. CDR3 length: 19 amino acids. V was clipped by 1 base and J by 0 bases; unmatched bases: 11. CDR1 is PRHDT, CDR2 FYEKMQ, per germline (reference sequence). The CDR3 region has the DNA TGTGCCAGCAGCTTAGAGGCAGGGGGCGCGACCGTAGCCAAAAACATTCAGTACTTC. Amino acids: CASSLEAGGATVAKNIQYF.